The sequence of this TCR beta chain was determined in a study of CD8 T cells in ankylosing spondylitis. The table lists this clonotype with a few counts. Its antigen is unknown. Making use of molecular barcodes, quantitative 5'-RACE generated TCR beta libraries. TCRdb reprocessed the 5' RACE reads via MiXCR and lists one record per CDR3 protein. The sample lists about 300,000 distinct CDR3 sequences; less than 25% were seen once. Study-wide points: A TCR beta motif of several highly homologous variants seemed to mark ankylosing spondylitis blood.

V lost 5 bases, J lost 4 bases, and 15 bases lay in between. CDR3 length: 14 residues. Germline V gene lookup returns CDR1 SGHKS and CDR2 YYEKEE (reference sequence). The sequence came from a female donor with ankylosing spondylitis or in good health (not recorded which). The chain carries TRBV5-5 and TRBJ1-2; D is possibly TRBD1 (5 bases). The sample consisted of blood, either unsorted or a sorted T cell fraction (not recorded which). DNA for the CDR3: TGTGCCAGCAGTGGAAGGACATTAATCTATGGCTACACCTTC. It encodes CASSGRTLIYGYTF.